This entry lists 2 T cell receptor beta chains sequenced from one sample in a study of shared clonotypes between healthy human individuals. Using immunoSEQ multiplex PCR, the repertoire was profiled, and TCRdb retains in-frame clones only, with some absent. This table holds over a million clones, 70% to 80% found once. The sequenced sample consisted of memory CD4+ T cells from PBMCs. Noted subset: CD45RA-negative fraction. These receptors were obtained from a man aged 18 to 35 in good health. Some clones in this sample may be carry-over from other donors' samples.

This clone was picked up a small number of times. The rearrangement uses TRBV5-5 and TRBJ2-5, with 7 positions matching TRBD2. The V and J ends lost 3 bases and 5 bases, in that order; junction bases with no gene match: 10. CDR3 length: 15 amino acids. CDR1 is SGHKS and CDR2 is YYEKEE in the germline V gene (reference sequence). In DNA form, the CDR3 reads TGTGCCAGCAGCTGGGAGGGGACCGCGTGGGAGACCCAGTACTTC. It specifies CASSWEGTAWETQYF.

This clone was seen many times. The chain couples TRBV4-3 to TRBJ2-5; perhaps D is TRBD1 or TRBD2 (6 bases each). Germline V CDR1 and CDR2: LGHNA, YSLEER. The CDR3 loop spans 15 amino acids. Deletions cut 4 bases from V and 2 bases from J, with 14 bases between. CDR3 bases: TGCGCCAGCAGCCCGCTCGGGGGCGCTCAAGAGACCCAGTACTTC. Its translation: CASSPLGGAQETQYF.